This entry lists 26 T cell receptor beta chains sequenced from one sample in a study of radiotherapy plus CTLA-4 blockade in lung cancer (dated by TCRdb to the late 2010s). Libraries were constructed by the immunoSEQ multiplex PCR assay. The table was pulled from immuneACCESS by TCRdb, which kept in-frame rearrangements only. Such tables lose some clones; where checked, under half of the loss comes from unresolved V genes, and the rest has no known cause. The sample table holds about 78,000 clones, of which around 87% were seen once. The ten largest clones add up to 2% to 2.5% of the sample. The sequencing used peripheral blood, collected from a patient treated with radiotherapy plus ipilimumab. All receptors come from a human donor with non-small cell lung cancer who had a partial response to radiotherapy plus ipilimumab.

The V gene is TRBV5-1, the J gene TRBJ2-4; TRBD2 is a possible D gene (5 bases). CDR3 length: 16 residues. Germline loops: CDR1 SGHRS, CDR2 YFSETQ. Trimming removed 0 bases at V and 0 bases at J, with 10 bases between. As DNA, the CDR3 is TGCGCCAGCAGCTTGGGAGGGCTTTTAGCCAAAAACATTCAGTACTTC. Translation gives CASSLGGLLAKNIQYF.

The V and J genes are TRBV28 and TRBJ1-1; 9 bases match TRBD1. The CDR3 is made up of 20 amino acids. The V and J ends lost 3 bases and 0 bases, in that order; junction bases with no gene match: 17. Germline CDR1 and CDR2: MDHEN and SYDVKM. The CDR3 is CASSFTGGSINELMNTEAFF. The CDR3 DNA reads as TGTGCCAGCAGTTTTACAGGGGGCTCGATCAACGAGCTCATGAACACTGAAGCTTTCTTT. The entire variable domain, with the rest obtained from reference TRBV28 and TRBJ1-1, is as follows: DVKVTQSSRYLVKRTGEKVFLECVQDMDHENMFWYRQDPGLGLRLIYFSYDVKMKEKGDIPEGYSVSREKKERFSLILESASTNQTSMYLCASSFTGGSINELMNTEAFFGQGTRLTVV.

The chain joins TRBV13 to TRBJ1-5, with 8 bases lining up with TRBD1. Trimming cost V 0 bases and J 7 bases; bases outside gene matches: 2. Germline CDR1 is PRHDT and CDR2 is FYEKMQ (reference sequence). There are 14 residues in the CDR3. The CDR3 protein is CASSLGQGEQPQHF. As DNA, the CDR3 is TGTGCCAGCAGCTTAGGACAGGGGGAACAGCCCCAGCATTTT.

This chain connects TRBV5-1 to TRBJ2-7; TRBD2 matches 8 bases. The CDR3 totals 21 residues. Germline values: CDR1 SGHRS, CDR2 YFSETQ. V trimming: 3 bases; J trimming: 0 bases; junction bases outside the gene matches: 23. The CDR3 loop is CASSSPADRTTSGSSSYEQYF. For the CDR3, the DNA is TGCGCCAGCAGCTCACCAGCCGATAGGACAACTAGCGGTAGCAGCTCCTACGAGCAGTACTTC.

The rearrangement links TRBV6-1 to TRBJ2-3; 7 bases align to TRBD1. Germline trimming cut 7 bases from V and 0 bases from J; bases unmatched to any gene: 7. CDR3 length equals 15 residues. Looked up from germline, CDR1 is MNHNS and CDR2 is SASEGT. The CDR3 nucleotides are TGTGCCAGCACTCGACAGGGATGGAGCACAGATACGCAGTATTTT. Its protein is CASTRQGWSTDTQYF.

This rearrangement joins TRBV4-1 to TRBJ2-7; 10 bases map to TRBD1. V shed 0 bases, J shed 6 bases, and the junction held 5 bases outside the gene matches. CDR3 length equals 15 residues. Germline CDR1 reads MGHRA; CDR2 reads YSYEKL. The chain's CDR3 is CASSQDRGTGVEQYF. In DNA form, the CDR3 reads TGCGCCAGCAGCCAAGATAGAGGGACAGGGGTCGAGCAGTACTTC.

V gene TRBV4-3 combines with J gene TRBJ2-3, with 13 bases that match TRBD2. Germline trimming cut 0 bases from V and 3 bases from J; bases unmatched to any gene: 12. Germline V CDR1 and CDR2: LGHNA, YSLEER. The CDR3 runs 20 residues. This CDR3 reads CASSQEVGIRTSGRTDTQYF. In DNA form, the CDR3 reads TGCGCCAGCAGCCAAGAGGTGGGGATCCGGACTAGCGGGAGAACAGATACGCAGTATTTT.

The chain joins TRBV5-1 to TRBJ1-1; D may be TRBD1 (6 bases). The CDR3 consists of 14 residues. Germline V gene lookup returns CDR1 SGHRS and CDR2 YFSETQ. Trimming removed 4 bases at V and 1 base at J, with 11 bases between. CDR3 region: CASSPGHQNTEAFF. The CDR3, as DNA: TGCGCCAGCAGCCCGGGACACCAGAACACTGAAGCTTTCTTT.

The chain carries TRBV28 and TRBJ1-1, with 7 positions matching TRBD1. Germline CDR1 MDHEN, CDR2 SYDVKM. V lost 2 bases, J lost 12 bases, and 6 bases stayed unmatched. The CDR3 spans 12 residues. The CDR3: CASSLRTQGTFF. In nucleotides, the CDR3 is TGTGCCAGCAGTTTACGAACACAGGGGACTTTCTTT. Looking up the rest from reference TRBV28 and TRBJ1-1 gives the full variable domain: DVKVTQSSRYLVKRTGEKVFLECVQDMDHENMFWYRQDPGLGLRLIYFSYDVKMKEKGDIPEGYSVSREKKERFSLILESASTNQTSMYLCASSLRTQGTFFGQGTRLTVV.

The chain carries TRBV10-3 and TRBJ2-2; D is possibly TRBD1 (6 bases). The germline V and J ends were trimmed by 2 bases and 6 bases, with 16 bases remaining between them. CDR1 ENHRY and CDR2 SYGVKD come from the germline V gene. This CDR3 is 16 amino acids long. The CDR3 loop reads CAISEELRGIPGELFF. In DNA form, the CDR3 reads TGTGCCATCAGTGAGGAACTGAGGGGGATCCCCGGGGAGCTGTTTTTT.

This clone was seen a handful of times. This rearrangement joins TRBV19 to TRBJ1-2; D is perhaps TRBD1 (5 bases). Germline lookup yields CDR1 LNHDA and CDR2 SQIVND (reference sequence). The V end was cut by 3 bases, the J end by 13 bases, with 15 bases between. The CDR3 is 12 amino acids. The CDR3 is CASSIGFGDSTF. The CDR3 bases are TGTGCCAGTAGTATCGGTTTTGGGGACTCCACCTTC. Drawing the rest from reference TRBV19 and TRBJ1-2, the complete variable domain is DGGITQSPKYLFRKEGQNVTLSCEQNLNHDAMYWYRQDPGQGLRLIYYSQIVNDFQKGDIAEGYSVSREKKESFPLTVTSAQKNPTAFYLCASSIGFGDSTFGSGTRLTVV.

This clone was detected once. This chain connects TRBV6-6 to TRBJ1-5; 7 nucleotides agree with TRBD1. This CDR3 region has 14 residues. Germline V gives CDR1 MNHNY, CDR2 SVGAGI (reference sequence). J lost 2 bases, V lost 6 bases, and 4 bases had no gene match. In DNA, the CDR3 is TGTGCCAGCAGCAAGGGGGCTGGCAATCAGCCCCAGCATTTT. Translating it yields CASSKGAGNQPQHF.

The chain has TRBV28 and TRBJ2-7; D is perhaps TRBD2 (6 bases). The germline V and J ends were trimmed by 3 bases and 6 bases, with 36 bases remaining between them. The CDR3 is 21 residues long. In germline, CDR1 is MDHEN, CDR2 SYDVKM. The CDR3 sequence is CASSFHPRRGPNISGGAEQYV. DNA of the CDR3: TGTGCCAGCAGTTTCCATCCCCGAAGGGGTCCTAACATCAGTGGAGGGGCCGAGCAGTACGTC.

This chain uses TRBV6-1 with TRBJ2-1; the D is unclear. V lost 1 base and J 0 bases, leaving 13 bases between the germline ends. Per germline, CDR1 MNHNS and CDR2 SASEGT. CDR3 size: 17 residues. CDR3 sequence: CASSEGFGGSSYNEQFF. The DNA of the CDR3 is TGTGCCAGCAGTGAAGGTTTTGGCGGAAGCTCCTACAATGAGCAGTTCTTC.

This chain connects TRBV4-2 to TRBJ2-1; maybe TRBD2 (6 bases). V shed 0 bases and J shed 5 bases, with 17 bases lying between them. Germline CDR1 is LGHNA and CDR2 is YNFKEQ. The CDR3 length is 17 residues. The CDR3: CASSQEARASVNNEQFF. CDR3 nucleotides: TGTGCCAGCAGCCAAGAAGCCCGGGCTAGCGTAAACAATGAGCAGTTCTTC.

J is TRBJ1-1 and V is TRBV28; D is ambiguous. V dropped 5 bases and J dropped 4 bases, with 14 bases sitting between them. The germline V gene has CDR1 MDHEN and CDR2 SYDVKM. This CDR3 region has 14 residues. The CDR3 loop is CASSVIQRGTEAFF. CDR3 bases: TGTGCCAGCAGTGTAATCCAGCGGGGCACTGAAGCTTTCTTT.

This chain connects TRBV28 to TRBJ2-1; TRBD2 matches at 7 bases. The CDR3 is 14 amino acids. The germline V gene encodes CDR1 MDHEN and CDR2 SYDVKM. V trimming: 8 bases; J trimming: 4 bases; junction bases outside the gene matches: 8. CDR3 residues: CASSLGLGYNEQFF. The CDR3 nucleotides read TGTGCCAGCTCACTCGGACTAGGGTACAATGAGCAGTTCTTC.

The chain joins TRBV9 to TRBJ1-3; D call uncertain. Between the trimmed V and J ends, which lost 6 bases and 4 bases, there was a span of 11 bases. Germline V CDR1 and CDR2: SGDLS, YYNGEE. The CDR3 contains 13 residues. This CDR3 reads CASTGRLGNTIYF. In DNA, the CDR3 is TGTGCCAGCACTGGGAGGCTCGGAAACACCATATATTTT.

This chain uses TRBV28 with TRBJ2-1; 13 bases line up with TRBD2. The CDR3 totals 16 residues. Per the germline V gene, CDR1 is MDHEN and CDR2 is SYDVKM. V lost 6 bases, J lost 6 bases, and 8 bases stayed unmatched. As DNA, the CDR3 is TGTGCCAGCAGACACTCCGGACTAGCGGGAGCCAATGAGCAGTTCTTC. Its translation is CASRHSGLAGANEQFF.

The rearrangement links TRBV10-3 to TRBJ1-1, with a tentative D call TRBD1 (5 bases). From germline, CDR1 is ENHRY and CDR2 SYGVKD. V lost 3 bases, J lost 4 bases, and 18 bases lay in between. The CDR3 spans 16 residues. The CDR3 region is CAISERGTREGTEAFF. CDR3 in DNA: TGTGCCATCAGTGAACGGGGCACCCGGGAGGGCACTGAAGCTTTCTTT.

The chain couples TRBV4-2 to TRBJ2-1, with D perhaps matching TRBD2 (6 bases). Germline V lookup: CDR1 LGHNA, CDR2 YNFKEQ. V was shortened by 2 bases and J by 12 bases, with 14 bases between the two germline ends. CDR3 size: 13 residues. This chain's CDR3 is CASSQPWGDVQFF. The CDR3, as DNA: TGTGCCAGCAGCCAACCCTGGGGGGATGTGCAGTTCTTC.

The chain recombines TRBV7-2 with TRBJ1-5; D ambiguous. V lost 2 bases and J 3 bases, leaving 5 bases between the germline ends. CDR3 length: 13 amino acids. Looked up from germline, CDR1 is SGHTA and CDR2 is FQGNSA. The CDR3 protein is CASSLNLNQPQHF. The CDR3 DNA reads TGTGCCAGCAGCTTAAATCTCAATCAGCCCCAGCATTTT.

The V and J genes are TRBV2 and TRBJ2-1; D call uncertain. Germline lookup yields CDR1 SNHLY and CDR2 FYNNEI. The V gene lost 7 bases and the J gene lost 6 bases, with 10 bases spanning the gap. The CDR3 has 12 residues. CDR3 residues: CASMELLNEQFF. In DNA form, the CDR3 reads TGTGCCAGCATGGAGCTCCTCAATGAGCAGTTCTTC.

This clone was seen more than once but under ten times. This chain connects TRBV19 to TRBJ2-2, with TRBD2 identical over 9 bases. The CDR3 extends over 18 amino acids. V lost 3 bases, J lost 1 base, and 9 bases stayed unmatched. The germline gives CDR1 LNHDA, CDR2 SQIVND (reference sequence). The CDR3 is CASSIGRRLAENTGELFF. For the CDR3, the DNA is TGTGCCAGTAGTATCGGCCGAAGACTAGCGGAGAACACCGGGGAGCTGTTTTTT.

The V and J genes are TRBV19 and TRBJ1-1, with 8 bases identical to TRBD1. The length of the CDR3 is 14 residues. The V segment lost 1 base and the J segment 11 bases; nucleotides outside the gene matches: 9. Germline V gene sequence: CDR1 LNHDA, CDR2 SQIVND (reference sequence). CDR3 nucleotide sequence: TGTGCCAGTAGTATAGGCACAGGGGGATCGGGGGCTTTCTTT. Translated: CASSIGTGGSGAFF.

The rearrangement uses TRBV10-3 and TRBJ2-6; TRBD2 is a possible D gene (6 bases). This CDR3 contains 17 residues. V was trimmed by 3 bases and J by 0 bases, leaving 12 bases between them. Looked up from germline, CDR1 is ENHRY and CDR2 is SYGVKD. The CDR3 loop is CAISDVGGSSGANVLTF. CDR3 coding DNA: TGTGCCATCAGTGACGTGGGAGGTTCCTCTGGGGCCAACGTCCTGACTTTC.